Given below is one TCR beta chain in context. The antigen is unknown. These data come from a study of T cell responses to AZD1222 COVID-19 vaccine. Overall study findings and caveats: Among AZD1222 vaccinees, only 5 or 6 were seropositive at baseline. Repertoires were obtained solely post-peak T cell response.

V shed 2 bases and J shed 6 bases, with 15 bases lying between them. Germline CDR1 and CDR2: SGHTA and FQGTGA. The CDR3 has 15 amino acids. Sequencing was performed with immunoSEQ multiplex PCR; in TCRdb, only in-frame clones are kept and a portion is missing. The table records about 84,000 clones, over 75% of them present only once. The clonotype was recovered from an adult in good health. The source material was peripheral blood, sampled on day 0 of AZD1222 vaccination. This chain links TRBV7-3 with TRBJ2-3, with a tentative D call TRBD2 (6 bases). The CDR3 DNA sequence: TGTGCCAGCAGCTTATCACGGAGGGCCGAGGATACGCAGTATTTT. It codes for CASSLSRRAEDTQYF. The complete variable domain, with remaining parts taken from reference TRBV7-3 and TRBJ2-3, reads GAGVSQTPSNKVTEKGKYVELRCDPISGHTALYWYRQSLGQGPEFLIYFQGTGAADDSGLPNDRFFAVRPEGSVSTLKIQRTERGDSAVYLCASSLSRRAEDTQYFGPGTRLTVL.